This note documents a single T cell receptor (beta chain) sequence. Repertoires were generated with immunoSEQ multiplex PCR, while TCRdb's copy carries only in-frame clones and drops some. The sample carries 60,000 to 75,000 clones, around nine tenths recorded once. The data were obtained in a study of technical replicates of blood from a handful of donors. This TCR derives from a human donor in good health. Some clones in this sample may be carry-over from other donors' samples. Sequenced sample: PBMCs.

The DNA for the CDR3 is TGTGCCAGCTCACCGGACACCTCTGGAAACACCATATATTTT. Translated, it gives CASSPDTSGNTIYF. The rearrangement joins TRBV18 to TRBJ1-3; possible D gene TRBD1, 5 bases. Trimming left V 3 bases short and J 0 bases short, with 6 bases between. The CDR3 sequence is 14 residues long. Germline V gene data show CDR1 as KGHSH and CDR2 as LQKENI. Full variable domain (rest looked up from reference TRBV18 and TRBJ1-3): NAGVMQNPRHLVRRRGQEARLRCSPMKGHSHVYWYRQLPEEGLKFMVYLQKENIIDESGMPKERFSAEFPKEGPSILRIQQVVRGDSAAYFCASSPDTSGNTIYFGEGSWLTVV.